This is a list of T cell receptor beta chains from one sample in a study of shared clonotypes between healthy human individuals. The repertoire was sequenced with immunoSEQ multiplex PCR; TCRdb's copy has only in-frame clones and lacks some. The data show 2 million to 2.5 million clones, with 80% to 95% seen just once and about 0.39% held by the top ten. The sample was naive CD4+ T cells from PBMCs. The receptors come from a young man in good health. Some clones in this sample may be carry-over from other donors' samples. CDR3s include the opening cysteine and the closing phenylalanine or tryptophan. The order of the fields is D gene, J gene, clone size, V gene, CDR3 DNA, CDR3 protein. D genes are given only for firm matches. Size is omitted from some rows. Given values are once, few, many or a class for expanded clones.

D: NA; J: TRBJ2-3; size: once; V: TRBV7-3; DNA: TGTGCCAGCAGCTTAAACAGGGCTAGCGCAGATACGCAGTATTTT; CDR3: CASSLNRASADTQYF
D: NA; J: TRBJ2-4; size: NA; V: TRBV29-1; DNA: TGCAGCGTTGAAAGGAGGCTAGCCAAAAACATTCAGTACTTC; CDR3: CSVERRLAKNIQYF
D: NA; J: TRBJ2-7; size: NA; V: TRBV6-5; DNA: TGTGCCAGCAAGATCGGACAGCAAGCCTACGAGCAGTACTTC; CDR3: CASKIGQQAYEQYF
D: TRBD1; J: TRBJ2-7; size: NA; V: TRBV9; DNA: TGTGCCAGCAGCGCGACGACAGGGGGATCCTACGAGCAGTACTTC; CDR3: CASSATTGGSYEQYF
D: NA; J: TRBJ2-6; size: once; V: TRBV6-5; DNA: TGTGCCAGCAGGAAGGTGGTAGGGGCCAACGTCCTGACTTTC; CDR3: CASRKVVGANVLTF
D: NA; J: TRBJ2-3; size: NA; V: TRBV11-2; DNA: TGTGCCAGCACCCTCGGGCGGGCCACAGATACGCAGTATTTT; CDR3: CASTLGRATDTQYF
D: TRBD2; J: TRBJ2-3; size: NA; V: TRBV29-1; DNA: TGCAGCGTTGAACAGACTAGCGGGAGGGCCGGTACGCAGTATTTT; CDR3: CSVEQTSGRAGTQYF
D: TRBD2; J: TRBJ2-7; size: NA; V: TRBV4-1; DNA: TGCGCCAGCAGCCACCCACTAGCGGGAGGGGTGAACGAGCAGTACTTC; CDR3: CASSHPLAGGVNEQYF
D: NA; J: TRBJ1-1; size: NA; V: TRBV11-2; DNA: TGTGCCAGCAGCTTATTTGGGGCATCGAGCACTGAAGCTTTCTTT; CDR3: CASSLFGASSTEAFF
D: NA; J: TRBJ1-1; size: NA; V: TRBV7-8; DNA: TGTGCCAGCGCTAGAGGCAGGGTGGACACTGAAGCTTTCTTT; CDR3: CASARGRVDTEAFF
D: NA; J: TRBJ1-4; size: NA; V: TRBV6-5; DNA: TGTGCCAGCAGTCCACGGGCAGCAACTAATGAAAAACTGTTTTTT; CDR3: CASSPRAATNEKLFF
D: NA; J: TRBJ2-6; size: few; V: TRBV7-3; DNA: TGTGCCAGCAGCGCACGGACAGCGGCTGGGGCCAACGTCCTGACTTTC; CDR3: CASSARTAAGANVLTF
D: NA; J: TRBJ2-1; size: NA; V: TRBV7-3; DNA: TGTGCCAGCAGCCTGGGGGTGACGGATGAGCAGTTCTTC; CDR3: CASSLGVTDEQFF
D: TRBD1; J: TRBJ2-7; size: NA; V: TRBV5-6; DNA: TGTGCCAGCAGCGGCGACAGGGGAGGATCCGAGCAGTACTTC; CDR3: CASSGDRGGSEQYF
D: TRBD1; J: TRBJ2-1; size: NA; V: TRBV7-7; DNA: TGTGCCAGCAGCCGGACAGGGGACAATGAGCAGTTCTTC; CDR3: CASSRTGDNEQFF
D: TRBD1; J: TRBJ2-5; size: NA; V: TRBV28; DNA: TGTGCCAGCAGCCCGGGACAGGGGAGAGAGACCCAGTACTTC; CDR3: CASSPGQGRETQYF
D: TRBD1; J: TRBJ1-1; size: NA; V: TRBV6-5; DNA: TGTGCCAGCAGTGCAAACCGGGACAGGGGGCACGCTTTCTTT; CDR3: CASSANRDRGHAFF
D: NA; J: TRBJ2-3; size: NA; V: TRBV28; DNA: TGTGCCAGCAGTGAATTGACATTTTACACAGATACGCAGTATTTT; CDR3: CASSELTFYTDTQYF
D: NA; J: TRBJ1-6; size: NA; V: TRBV6-1; DNA: TGTGCCAGTACAGGGAGTTTGAGTTCACCCCTCCACTTT; CDR3: CASTGSLSSPLHF
D: TRBD2; J: TRBJ2-4; size: NA; V: TRBV30; DNA: TGTGCCTGGAGTGTACCCCCTAGCGGGAGAGTTTCCAAAAACATTCAGTACTTC; CDR3: CAWSVPPSGRVSKNIQYF
D: NA; J: TRBJ2-7; size: NA; V: TRBV11-2; DNA: TGTGCCAGCAGCTTGACCTTGGGGCCAGGTGACGAGCAGTACTTC; CDR3: CASSLTLGPGDEQYF
D: TRBD1; J: TRBJ2-7; size: once; V: TRBV2; DNA: TGTGCCAGCAGTGGTGCAGGGGGCAGGCCCTACGAGCAGTACTTC; CDR3: CASSGAGGRPYEQYF
D: TRBD2; J: TRBJ2-3; size: NA; V: TRBV10-3; DNA: TGTGCCATCAGTGAACGTCTAGCGGGCACAGATACGCAGTATTTT; CDR3: CAISERLAGTDTQYF
D: NA; J: TRBJ2-5; size: NA; V: TRBV27; DNA: TGTGCCAGGACTAGAGTGATAGAGGAGACCCAGTACTTC; CDR3: CARTRVIEETQYF
D: TRBD2; J: TRBJ2-2; size: NA; V: TRBV10-3; DNA: TGTGCCATCAGTGATCGAGCGGGAGTAGTAGGGGAGCTGTTTTTT; CDR3: CAISDRAGVVGELFF
D: TRBD1; J: TRBJ2-2; size: NA; V: TRBV7-9; DNA: TGTGCCAGCAGCACTCCTGGACAGGCGATCACCGGGGAGCTGTTTTTT; CDR3: CASSTPGQAITGELFF
D: TRBD1; J: TRBJ2-7; size: NA; V: TRBV28; DNA: TGTGCCAGCATCCCTAAACCGGGACAGATCTACGAGCAGTACTTC; CDR3: CASIPKPGQIYEQYF
D: TRBD2; J: TRBJ2-1; size: once; V: TRBV4-2; DNA: TGTGCCAGCAGCCAAGGTCCAGCGGGATCCTACAATGAGCAGTTCTTC; CDR3: CASSQGPAGSYNEQFF
D: NA; J: TRBJ1-2; size: NA; V: TRBV18; DNA: TGTGCCAGCTCCCCCCTAATCGTCTATGGCTACACCTTC; CDR3: CASSPLIVYGYTF
D: TRBD1; J: TRBJ1-4; size: NA; V: TRBV15; DNA: TGTGCCACCAGCAGATCCAGATGGGGGACAGCAACTAATGAAAAACTGTTTTTT; CDR3: CATSRSRWGTATNEKLFF
D: TRBD1; J: TRBJ1-1; size: few; V: TRBV27; DNA: TGTGCCAGCAGTTTGTCAGGGGGCGGCCCTGAAGCTTTCTTT; CDR3: CASSLSGGGPEAFF
D: TRBD1; J: TRBJ1-1; size: NA; V: TRBV10-3; DNA: TGTGCCAGCCACGGGACAGCGCGCGAAGCTTTCTTT; CDR3: CASHGTAREAFF
D: NA; J: TRBJ2-6; size: NA; V: TRBV19; DNA: TGTGCCAGTGAAGCCGGTGTGCCTGGGGCCAACGTCCTGACTTTC; CDR3: CASEAGVPGANVLTF
D: NA; J: TRBJ1-4; size: NA; V: TRBV7-9; DNA: TGTGCCAGCAGCTCGGGGTTGTCGGGGGCAACTAATGAAAAACTGTTTTTT; CDR3: CASSSGLSGATNEKLFF
D: NA; J: TRBJ2-5; size: NA; V: TRBV11-2; DNA: TGTGCCAGCAGCCCCCAAGCGGCCCAAGAGACCCAGTACTTC; CDR3: CASSPQAAQETQYF
D: NA; J: TRBJ2-3; size: NA; V: TRBV7-9; DNA: TGTGCCAGCAGCTTAGCCGGGAGAGGGGATACGCAGTATTTT; CDR3: CASSLAGRGDTQYF
D: NA; J: TRBJ2-1; size: few; V: TRBV4-2; DNA: TGTGCCAGCAGCCAAGGGTACAATGAGCAGTTCTTC; CDR3: CASSQGYNEQFF